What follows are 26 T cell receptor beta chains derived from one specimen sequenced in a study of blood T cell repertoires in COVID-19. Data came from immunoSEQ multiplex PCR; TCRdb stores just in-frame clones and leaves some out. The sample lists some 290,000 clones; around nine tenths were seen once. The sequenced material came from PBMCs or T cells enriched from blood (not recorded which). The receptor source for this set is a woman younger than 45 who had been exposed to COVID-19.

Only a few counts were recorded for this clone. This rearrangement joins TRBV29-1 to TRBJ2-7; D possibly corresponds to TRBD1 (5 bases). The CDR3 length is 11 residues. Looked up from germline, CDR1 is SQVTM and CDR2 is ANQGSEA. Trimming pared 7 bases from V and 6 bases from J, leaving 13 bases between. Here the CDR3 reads CSALQGSEQYF. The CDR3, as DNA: TGCAGCGCCCTGCAGGGCAGCGAGCAGTACTTC.

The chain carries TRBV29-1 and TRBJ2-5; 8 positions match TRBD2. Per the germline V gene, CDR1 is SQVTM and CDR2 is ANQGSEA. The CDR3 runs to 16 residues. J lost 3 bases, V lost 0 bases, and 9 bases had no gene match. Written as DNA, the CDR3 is TGCAGCGTTGAAGACGGAACCGGGGGGGCGAAAGAGACCCAGTACTTC. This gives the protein CSVEDGTGGAKETQYF. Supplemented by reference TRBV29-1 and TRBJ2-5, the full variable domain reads SAVISQKPSRDICQRGTSLTIQCQVDSQVTMMFWYRQQPGQSLTLIATANQGSEATYESGFVIDKFPISRPNLTFSTLTVSNMSPEDSSIYLCSVEDGTGGAKETQYFGPGTRLLVL.

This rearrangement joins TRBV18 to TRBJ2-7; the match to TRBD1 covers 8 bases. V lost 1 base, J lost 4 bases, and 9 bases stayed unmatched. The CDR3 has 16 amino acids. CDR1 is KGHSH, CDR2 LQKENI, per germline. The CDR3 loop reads CASSPQAATGAYEQYF. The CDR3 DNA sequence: TGTGCCAGCTCACCACAAGCCGCGACAGGGGCGTACGAGCAGTACTTC.

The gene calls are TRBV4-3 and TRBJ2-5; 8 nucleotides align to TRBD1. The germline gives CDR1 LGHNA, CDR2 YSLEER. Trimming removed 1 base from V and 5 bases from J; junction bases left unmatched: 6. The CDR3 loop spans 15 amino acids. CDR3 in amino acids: CASSQARGQVETQYF. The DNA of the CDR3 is TGCGCCAGCAGCCAAGCCAGGGGGCAGGTGGAGACCCAGTACTTC.

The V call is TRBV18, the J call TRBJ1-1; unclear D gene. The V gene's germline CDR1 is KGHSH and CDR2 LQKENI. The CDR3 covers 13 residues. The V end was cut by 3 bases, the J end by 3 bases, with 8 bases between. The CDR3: CASSPLEDTEAFF. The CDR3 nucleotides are TGTGCCAGCTCACCTTTAGAGGACACTGAAGCTTTCTTT. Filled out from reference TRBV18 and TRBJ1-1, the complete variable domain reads NAGVMQNPRHLVRRRGQEARLRCSPMKGHSHVYWYRQLPEEGLKFMVYLQKENIIDESGMPKERFSAEFPKEGPSILRIQQVVRGDSAAYFCASSPLEDTEAFFGQGTRLTVV.

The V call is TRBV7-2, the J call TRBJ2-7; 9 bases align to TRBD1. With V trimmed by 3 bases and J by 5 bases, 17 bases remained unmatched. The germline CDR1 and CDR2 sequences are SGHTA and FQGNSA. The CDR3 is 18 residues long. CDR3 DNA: TGTGCCAGCAGCTTTAGGGTTTGGTTGGGACAGGGTCGGGACGAGCAGTACTTC. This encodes CASSFRVWLGQGRDEQYF.

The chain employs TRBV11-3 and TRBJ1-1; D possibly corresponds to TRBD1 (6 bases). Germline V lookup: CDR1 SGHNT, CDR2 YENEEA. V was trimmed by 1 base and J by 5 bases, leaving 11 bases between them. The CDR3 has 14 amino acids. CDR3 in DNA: TGTGCCAGCAGCTTAGTCGGGGGGCGAACTGAAGCTTTCTTT. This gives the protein CASSLVGGRTEAFF.

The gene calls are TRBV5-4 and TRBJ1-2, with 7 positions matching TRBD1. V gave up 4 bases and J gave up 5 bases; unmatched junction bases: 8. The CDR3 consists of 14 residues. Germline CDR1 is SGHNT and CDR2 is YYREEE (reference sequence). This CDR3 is CASSHTGEGYGYTF. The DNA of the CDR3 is TGTGCCAGCAGCCATACAGGGGAAGGATATGGCTACACCTTC.

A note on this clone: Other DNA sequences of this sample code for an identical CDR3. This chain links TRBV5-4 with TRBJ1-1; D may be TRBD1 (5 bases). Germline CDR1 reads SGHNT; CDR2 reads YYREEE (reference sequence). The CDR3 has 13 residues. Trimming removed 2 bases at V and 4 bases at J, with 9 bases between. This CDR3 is CASSLPGSTEAFF. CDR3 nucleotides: TGTGCCAGCAGCTTACCAGGGTCCACTGAAGCTTTCTTT. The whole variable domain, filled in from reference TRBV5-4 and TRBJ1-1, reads ETGVTQSPTHLIKTRGQQVTLRCSSQSGHNTVSWYQQALGQGPQFIFQYYREEENGRGNFPPRFSGLQFPNYSSELNVNALELDDSALYLCASSLPGSTEAFFGQGTRLTVV.

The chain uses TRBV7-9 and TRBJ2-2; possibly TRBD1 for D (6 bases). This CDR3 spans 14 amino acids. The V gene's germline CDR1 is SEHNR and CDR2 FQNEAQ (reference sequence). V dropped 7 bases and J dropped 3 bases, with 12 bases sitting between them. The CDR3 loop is CASTLQGDTGELFF. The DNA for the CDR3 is TGTGCCAGCACCCTACAGGGAGACACCGGGGAGCTGTTTTTT.

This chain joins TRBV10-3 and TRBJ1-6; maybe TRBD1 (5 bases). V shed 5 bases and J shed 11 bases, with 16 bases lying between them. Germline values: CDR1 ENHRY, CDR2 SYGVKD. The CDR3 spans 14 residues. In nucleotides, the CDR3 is TGTGCCATCAGTCCTGACCGACAGCCAACACCCCTCCACTTT. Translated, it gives CAISPDRQPTPLHF.

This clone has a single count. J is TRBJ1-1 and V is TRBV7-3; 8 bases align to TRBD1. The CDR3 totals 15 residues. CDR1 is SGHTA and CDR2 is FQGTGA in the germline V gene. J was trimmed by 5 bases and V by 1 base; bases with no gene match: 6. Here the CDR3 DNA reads TGTGCCAGCAGCTTAATTGGTCAGGGGGCAACTGAAGCTTTCTTT. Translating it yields CASSLIGQGATEAFF.

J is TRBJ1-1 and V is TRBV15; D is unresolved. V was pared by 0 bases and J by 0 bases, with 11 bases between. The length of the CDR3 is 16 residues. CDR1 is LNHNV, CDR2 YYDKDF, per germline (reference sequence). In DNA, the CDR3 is TGTGCCACCAGCAGAGATTGGGCAAATATGAACACTGAAGCTTTCTTT. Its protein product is CATSRDWANMNTEAFF.

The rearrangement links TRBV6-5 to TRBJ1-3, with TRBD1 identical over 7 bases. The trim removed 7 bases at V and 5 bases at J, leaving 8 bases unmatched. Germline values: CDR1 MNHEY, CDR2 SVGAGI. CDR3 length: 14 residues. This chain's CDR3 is CASKTGQLRNTIYF. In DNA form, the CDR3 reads TGTGCCAGCAAAACGGGACAGCTTAGAAACACCATATATTTT.

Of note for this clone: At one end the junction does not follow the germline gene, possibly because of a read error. For the CDR3, the DNA is TGTGCCAGCCGCTTTCGAGGGGAGACCCAGTACTTC. Encoded protein: CASRFRGETQYF. The chain is built from TRBV7-9 and TRBJ2-5, with D perhaps TRBD2 (5 bases). CDR3 length equals 12 residues. Per the germline V gene, CDR1 is SEHNR and CDR2 is FQNEAQ (reference sequence).

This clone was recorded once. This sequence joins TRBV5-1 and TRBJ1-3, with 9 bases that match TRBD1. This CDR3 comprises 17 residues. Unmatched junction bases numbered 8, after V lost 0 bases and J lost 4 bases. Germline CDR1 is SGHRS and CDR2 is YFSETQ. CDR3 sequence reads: CASSLAGQGYGGNTIYF. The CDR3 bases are TGCGCCAGCAGCTTGGCGGGACAGGGCTATGGGGGAAACACCATATATTTT. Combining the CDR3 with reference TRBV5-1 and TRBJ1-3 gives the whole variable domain KAGVTQTPRYLIKTRGQQVTLSCSPISGHRSVSWYQQTPGQGLQFLFEYFSETQRNKGNFPGRFSGRQFSNSRSEMNVSTLELGDSALYLCASSLAGQGYGGNTIYFGEGSWLTVV.

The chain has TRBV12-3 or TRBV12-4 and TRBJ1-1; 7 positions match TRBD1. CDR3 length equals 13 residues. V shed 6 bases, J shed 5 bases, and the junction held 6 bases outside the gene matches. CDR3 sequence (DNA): TGTGCCAGCAGGGGACAGCTGGGGACTGAAGCTTTCTTT. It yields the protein CASRGQLGTEAFF.

This chain's CDR3 is CASSLSGGGSPLHF. CDR3 sequence (DNA): TGTGCCAGCAGTTTATCAGGGGGCGGGTCACCCCTCCACTTT. The V call is TRBV27, the J call TRBJ1-6; 7 nucleotides match TRBD1. Germline V gives CDR1 MNHEY, CDR2 SMNVEV (reference sequence). Trimming at V came to 0 bases and at J to 10 bases, leaving 3 bases not matched to a gene. CDR3 length equals 14 residues.

The DNA for the CDR3 is TGTGCCAGCAGCCGTAGCGGGGGGGCCGGAGATACGCAGTATTTT. It translates to CASSRSGGAGDTQYF. The V and J genes are TRBV11-3 and TRBJ2-3; 11 positions match TRBD2. The CDR3 totals 15 residues. The J segment lost 5 bases and the V segment lost 5 bases, leaving 6 bases of the junction unmatched. Per germline, CDR1 SGHNT and CDR2 YENEEA.

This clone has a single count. This CDR3 reads CASSKARGNTEAFF. Here the CDR3 DNA reads TGTGCCAGCAGCAAAGCACGAGGGAACACTGAAGCTTTCTTT. This chain connects TRBV21-1 to TRBJ1-1. TRBV21-1 corresponds to a pseudogene. This CDR3 is 14 amino acids long.

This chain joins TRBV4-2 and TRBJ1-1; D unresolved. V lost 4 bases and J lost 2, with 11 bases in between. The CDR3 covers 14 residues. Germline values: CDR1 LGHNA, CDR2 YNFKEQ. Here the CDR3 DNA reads TGTGCCAGCAGCCTCGAACTTATTAACACTGAAGCTTTCTTT. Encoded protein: CASSLELINTEAFF.

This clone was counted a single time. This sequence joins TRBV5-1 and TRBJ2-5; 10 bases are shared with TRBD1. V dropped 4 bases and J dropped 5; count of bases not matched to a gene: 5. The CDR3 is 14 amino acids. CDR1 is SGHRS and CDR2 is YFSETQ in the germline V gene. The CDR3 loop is CASSRGQGMETQYF. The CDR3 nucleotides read TGCGCCAGCAGCCGGGGACAGGGGATGGAGACCCAGTACTTC.

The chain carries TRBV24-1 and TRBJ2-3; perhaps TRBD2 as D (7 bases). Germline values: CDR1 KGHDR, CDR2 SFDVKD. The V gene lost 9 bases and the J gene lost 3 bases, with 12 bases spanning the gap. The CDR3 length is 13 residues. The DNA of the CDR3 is TGTGCCACCTCCGGGGGGCCAACAGATACGCAGTATTTT. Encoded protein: CATSGGPTDTQYF.

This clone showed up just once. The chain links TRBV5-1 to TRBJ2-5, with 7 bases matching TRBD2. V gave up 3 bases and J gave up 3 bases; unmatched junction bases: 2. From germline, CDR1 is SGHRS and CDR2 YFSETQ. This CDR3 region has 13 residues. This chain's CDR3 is CASSWAGEETQYF. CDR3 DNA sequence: TGCGCCAGCAGCTGGGCGGGGGAAGAGACCCAGTACTTC.

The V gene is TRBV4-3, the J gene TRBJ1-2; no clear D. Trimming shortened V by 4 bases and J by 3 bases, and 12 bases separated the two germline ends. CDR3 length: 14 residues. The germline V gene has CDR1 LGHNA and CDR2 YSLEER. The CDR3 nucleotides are TGCGCCAGCAGCCGCGATCAGGCTTACTATGGCTACACCTTC. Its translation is CASSRDQAYYGYTF.

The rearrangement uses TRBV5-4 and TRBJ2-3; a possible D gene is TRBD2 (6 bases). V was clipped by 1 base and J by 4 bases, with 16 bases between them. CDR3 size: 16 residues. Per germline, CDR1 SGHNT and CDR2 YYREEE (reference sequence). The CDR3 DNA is TGTGCCAGCAGCTTGAGGAGACTAGTGGAATCAGATACGCAGTATTTT. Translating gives CASSLRRLVESDTQYF.